This T cell receptor beta chain was captured by sequencing in a study of Graves' ophthalmopathy and Graves' hyperthyroidism. Broader study findings: Most thyroid clonotypes expanded beyond 0.001 frequency were also found in blood.

Trimming stripped 2 bases from V and 2 bases from J, with 19 bases between. The CDR3 has 18 amino acids. Germline V gene lookup returns CDR1 MNHNS and CDR2 SASEGT. Ten or more counts support this clonotype. Its cognate antigen is unknown. Transcripts of RNA were the source for amplifying TCR beta CDR3 regions. The first-round RT-PCR employed HTBI primers together with the Qiagen OneStep RT-PCR kit. A multiplex PCR was then performed as the second round. Each CDR3 protein is one row after TCRdb ran MiXCR on the multiplex PCR reads. Among about 500,000 distinct CDR3 sequences listed, about an eighth were seen once.

The chain recombines TRBV6-1 with TRBJ1-5; no reliable D call. This TCR came from a woman in her 30s with Graves' ophthalmopathy. Input material: blood. This chain's CDR3 is CASSEKGGILRGNQPQHF. Here the CDR3 DNA reads TGTGCCAGCAGTGAAAAAGGAGGTATCTTGAGGGGCAATCAGCCCCAGCATTTT.